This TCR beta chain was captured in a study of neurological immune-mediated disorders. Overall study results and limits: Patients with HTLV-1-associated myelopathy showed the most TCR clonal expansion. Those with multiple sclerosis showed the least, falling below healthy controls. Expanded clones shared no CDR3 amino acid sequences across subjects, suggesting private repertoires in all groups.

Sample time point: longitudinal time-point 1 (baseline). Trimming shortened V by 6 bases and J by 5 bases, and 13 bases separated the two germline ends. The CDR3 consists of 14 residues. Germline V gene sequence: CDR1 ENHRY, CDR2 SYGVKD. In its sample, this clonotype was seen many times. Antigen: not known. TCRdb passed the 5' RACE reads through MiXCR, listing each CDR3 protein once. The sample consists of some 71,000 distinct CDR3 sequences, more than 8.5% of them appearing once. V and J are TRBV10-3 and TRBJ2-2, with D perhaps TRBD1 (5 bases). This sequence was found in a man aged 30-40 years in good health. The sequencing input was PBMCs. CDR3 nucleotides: TGTGCCATCAGACCTGTGACAGAAACCGGGGAGCTGTTTTTT. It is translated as CAIRPVTETGELFF.